This TCR beta chain was documented in a study of shared clonotypes between healthy human individuals. Study summary: Each donor's CD8 memory used one plate, CD8 naive two, each CD4 subset three. Whole-study findings and limits: Compared with clonotypes that all four donors shared, non-shared clonotypes had lower generation probabilities. Inspection by rarefaction showed sorted-subset sequencing to be incomplete despite large depth.

The trim removed 5 bases at V and 6 bases at J, leaving 10 bases unmatched. The CDR3 has 15 amino acids. Per germline, CDR1 MNHEY and CDR2 SMNVEV (reference sequence). Comments on this clone: Antigen specificity is unknown.

Clones were sequenced by immunoSEQ multiplex PCR, and TCRdb holds only the in-frame ones, with some missing. The repertoire consists of about a million clones, with 60% to 80% occurring once and the leading ten covering almost 0.9%. The chain combines TRBV27 with TRBJ1-3, with TRBD1 identical over 7 bases. The sample comprised memory CD4+ T cells from PBMCs. The sample's subset: CD45RA-negative fraction. This TCR was recovered from a man between 18 and 29 years old in good health. Some clones in this sample may be carry-over from other donors' samples. CDR3 sequence (DNA): TGTGCCAGCAGTGTAGCCCCCAGGGGGGAAAACACCATATATTTT. As protein: CASSVAPRGENTIYF.